The 27 T cell receptor beta chains in this list originate from one sample, sequenced in a study of cytomegalovirus exposure and HLA in healthy donors. PCR used 60 Vbeta primers and 13 Jbeta primers. The assay was immunoSEQ multiplex PCR, and TCRdb's table has in-frame clones only and misses some. The sample has around 160,000 clones, about 80% seen once. The sequenced sample was PBMCs. The origin of the receptors is a man in his fifties in good health and CMV-seropositive.

V and J are TRBV6-1 and TRBJ2-1, with a weak D call TRBD2 (5 bases). Germline assignment: CDR1 MNHNS and CDR2 SASEGT. V lost 4 bases to trimming and J lost 3 bases, with 7 bases between them. This CDR3 has 13 amino acids. CDR3 amino acids: CASSGRGYNEQFF. The CDR3 nucleotides read TGTGCCAGCAGTGGTCGGGGCTACAATGAGCAGTTCTTC.

The rearrangement joins TRBV7-9 to TRBJ1-6, with 9 bases identical to TRBD1. V gave up 5 bases and J gave up 5 bases; unmatched junction bases: 10. CDR1 and CDR2 from the germline V gene are SEHNR and FQNEAQ (reference sequence). The CDR3 length is 17 residues. The CDR3 sequence: CASSPTGGSVHNSPLHF. CDR3 DNA sequence: TGTGCCAGCAGCCCCACAGGGGGCAGCGTACATAATTCACCCCTCCACTTT.

The chain has TRBV5-6 and TRBJ1-2, with 7 bases aligning to TRBD1. The CDR3 consists of 16 residues. Germline CDR1 SGHDT, CDR2 YYEEEE. After removal of 0 bases from V and 0 bases from J, the junction contained 5 bases not matched to a gene. In DNA form, the CDR3 reads TGTGCCAGCAGCTTGGACAGGGGACAGACTAACTATGGCTACACCTTC. As protein: CASSLDRGQTNYGYTF.

The chain combines TRBV11-3 with TRBJ2-2; 10 bases match TRBD2. CDR3 size: 18 residues. V trimming: 1 base; J trimming: 6 bases; junction bases outside the gene matches: 11. CDR1 is SGHNT, CDR2 YENEEA, per germline. CDR3 region: CASSLALGLASYPGELFF. For the CDR3, the DNA is TGTGCCAGCAGCTTAGCCTTGGGACTAGCGTCATATCCCGGGGAGCTGTTTTTT.

V is TRBV6-6 and J is TRBJ2-1; TRBD2 matches at 8 bases. Germline V CDR1 and CDR2: MNHNY, SVGAGI (reference sequence). The CDR3 runs to 15 residues. Losses at the gene ends were 7 bases for V and 5 bases for J; bases not matched to a gene: 10. The CDR3 DNA reads TGTGCCAGCATTGCCGGGACTAGTAAGAACAATGAGCAGTTCTTC. Translation gives CASIAGTSKNNEQFF.

The chain employs TRBV7-8 and TRBJ2-2, with D tentatively TRBD1 (5 bases). The germline V gene has CDR1 SGHVS and CDR2 FQNEAQ. CDR3 size: 12 residues. The V end lost 3 bases, the J end lost 15 bases, and 14 bases lay between the germline ends. CDR3 in amino acids: CASSLDKEWVFF. The CDR3 DNA reads as TGTGCCAGCAGCTTGGACAAGGAATGGGTGTTTTTT.

The V call is TRBV5-6, the J call TRBJ1-2; maybe TRBD1 (5 bases). V was cut by 0 bases and J by 5 bases, with 20 bases left in between. This CDR3 region has 17 residues. CDR1 and CDR2 (germline): SGHDT, YYEEEE. The CDR3 DNA reads as TGTGCCAGCAGCTTGGCTTTGACCGCGCGGGGGGAATATGGCTACACCTTC. This sequence encodes CASSLALTARGEYGYTF.

The CDR3 reads CASRGGLAGELFF. As DNA, the CDR3 is TGTGCCAGCAGGGGGGGACTAGCCGGGGAGCTGTTTTTT. The chain couples TRBV2 to TRBJ2-2; 8 bases map to TRBD2. From germline, CDR1 is SNHLY and CDR2 FYNNEI. The CDR3 runs to 13 residues. V dropped 6 bases and J dropped 6; count of bases not matched to a gene: 3.

This chain connects TRBV7-8 to TRBJ2-3; 11 bases match TRBD1. The germline V gene has CDR1 SGHVS and CDR2 FQNEAQ. There are 16 residues in the CDR3. With V trimmed by 4 bases and J by 3 bases, 6 bases remained unmatched. The CDR3 protein is CASSYGTGGGTDTQYF. The CDR3 bases are TGTGCCAGCAGCTACGGGACAGGGGGAGGAACAGATACGCAGTATTTT.

The genes are TRBV2 and TRBJ1-5, with TRBD1 matching 7 bases. J lost 4 bases, V lost 6 bases, and 6 bases had no gene match. Germline assignment: CDR1 SNHLY and CDR2 FYNNEI. CDR3 length equals 14 residues. CDR3 protein: CASSQQGRNQPQHF. CDR3 coding DNA: TGTGCCAGCAGCCAACAGGGGCGAAATCAGCCCCAGCATTTT.

The J gene is TRBJ2-5, the V gene TRBV6-1; D not certain. V lost 1 base and J lost 1, with 7 bases in between. The CDR3 loop spans 14 amino acids. CDR1 MNHNS and CDR2 SASEGT come from the germline V gene. In nucleotides, the CDR3 is TGTGCCAGCAGTGAAGGACTCCGCCAAGAGACCCAGTACTTC. Translated, it gives CASSEGLRQETQYF.

The rearrangement uses TRBV11-2 and TRBJ2-5; 11 nucleotides agree with TRBD2. J was trimmed by 1 base and V by 5 bases; bases with no gene match: 6. The V gene's germline CDR1 is SGHAT and CDR2 FQNNGV. The CDR3 is 16 residues long. CDR3 residues: CASSQGLAASQETQYF. The CDR3 coding sequence is TGTGCCAGCAGCCAGGGACTAGCGGCCTCCCAAGAGACCCAGTACTTC.

This rearrangement joins TRBV4-2 to TRBJ1-1, with D maybe TRBD1 (5 bases). The CDR3 is 14 amino acids. Between the trimmed V and J ends, which lost 4 bases and 4 bases, there was a span of 13 bases. CDR1 LGHNA and CDR2 YNFKEQ come from the germline V gene. The CDR3 sequence is CASSRPLGGTEAFF. CDR3 in DNA: TGTGCCAGCAGCCGCCCCCTGGGGGGCACTGAAGCTTTCTTT.

In regard to this clone: Sequence at one end of the junction differs from germline and may be a read error. This sequence joins TRBV28 and TRBJ1-1, with 9 nucleotides matching TRBD1. The CDR3 is made up of 15 amino acids. The germline V gene encodes CDR1 MDHEN and CDR2 SYDVKM. CDR3 nucleotides: TGTGTCAGCAGTTTGGGGACAGGGATGAACACTGAAGCTTTCTTT. Translated: CVSSLGTGMNTEAFF.

The sample holds one count of this clone. The same CDR3 can be traced to other DNA sequences in this sample. The rearrangement uses TRBV19 and TRBJ1-5, with D uncertain. Germline CDR1 reads LNHDA; CDR2 reads SQIVND (reference sequence). The CDR3 length is 14 residues. V was pared by 5 bases and J by 1 base, with 9 bases between. This CDR3 is CASSVTGSNQPQHF. In DNA, the CDR3 is TGTGCCAGTAGTGTGACGGGGAGCAATCAGCCCCAGCATTTT.

This chain links TRBV20-1 with TRBJ2-7; perhaps TRBD1 as D (6 bases). V dropped 6 bases and J dropped 5 bases, with 11 bases sitting between them. Germline V lookup: CDR1 DFQATT, CDR2 SNEGSKA (reference sequence). The CDR3 is made up of 11 amino acids. CDR3 in DNA: TGCAGTGCCGGACAGACTGACGAGCAGTACGTC. Translation gives CSAGQTDEQYV.

This rearrangement joins TRBV6-1 to TRBJ2-3, with D maybe TRBD1 (6 bases). V lost 7 bases to trimming and J lost 1 base, with 9 bases between them. Germline CDR1 MNHNS, CDR2 SASEGT. The CDR3 has 13 residues. The CDR3 nucleotides read TGTGCCAGCAACTCAGGGGGCACAGATACGCAGTATTTT. Its protein product is CASNSGGTDTQYF.

V and J are TRBV5-6 and TRBJ1-2; D remains ambiguous. In germline, CDR1 is SGHDT, CDR2 YYEEEE. The CDR3 is 12 amino acids. V gave up 0 bases and J gave up 13 bases, with 13 bases separating them. For the CDR3, the DNA is TGTGCCAGCAGCTTGGGGCAGGTTAAACGCACCTTC. Residues: CASSLGQVKRTF. Variable domain in full (rest from reference TRBV5-6 and TRBJ1-2): DAGVTQSPTHLIKTRGQQVTLRCSPKSGHDTVSWYQQALGQGPQFIFQYYEEEERQRGNFPDRFSGHQFPNYSSELNVNALLLGDSALYLCASSLGQVKRTFGSGTRLTVV.

The V gene is TRBV29-1, the J gene TRBJ2-5; tentatively, D is TRBD2 (5 bases). There are 14 residues in the CDR3. CDR1 is SQVTM and CDR2 is ANQGSEA in the germline V gene. V was shortened by 6 bases and J by 4 bases, with 18 bases between the two germline ends. CDR3 residues: CSVQPSAGVETQYF. The CDR3 DNA follows: TGCAGCGTACAACCGTCAGCCGGGGTAGAGACCCAGTACTTC.

This chain joins TRBV29-1 and TRBJ2-3; 10 nucleotides line up with TRBD1. Germline CDR1 and CDR2: SQVTM and ANQGSEA. CDR3 length equals 14 residues. Trimming cost V 6 bases and J 3 bases; bases outside gene matches: 6. The CDR3 sequence: CSVARDRGTDTQYF. DNA for the CDR3: TGCAGCGTCGCCCGGGACAGGGGAACAGATACGCAGTATTTT.

The rearrangement uses TRBV25-1 and TRBJ1-2; 8 nucleotides agree with TRBD1. CDR3 length equals 15 residues. After removal of 1 base from V and 7 bases from J, the junction contained 8 bases not matched to a gene. Germline-derived CDR1 and CDR2 are MGHDK and SYGVNS. CDR3 region: CASSESQGAVGGYTF. In DNA, the CDR3 is TGTGCCAGCAGTGAATCGCAGGGGGCTGTAGGTGGCTACACCTTC.

This chain joins TRBV29-1 and TRBJ2-2; D not resolved. Germline-derived CDR1 and CDR2 are SQVTM and ANQGSEA. The CDR3 length is 13 residues. Trimming removed 6 bases at V and 2 bases at J, with 10 bases between. The CDR3 DNA is TGCAGCGTCAACTTACGAAACACCGGGGAGCTGTTTTTT. Protein: CSVNLRNTGELFF.

The chain recombines TRBV19 with TRBJ2-7; 9 bases map to TRBD1. This CDR3 region has 13 residues. CDR1 and CDR2 (germline): LNHDA, SQIVND (reference sequence). The trim removed 10 bases at V and 2 bases at J, leaving 6 bases unmatched. As DNA, the CDR3 is TGTGCCACCGGGACAGGGTTGGCCTACGAGCAGTACTTC. Translated: CATGTGLAYEQYF.

In this sample, this clone turned up a few times. The chain uses TRBV7-2 and TRBJ1-1; D gene unclear. Deletions cut 0 bases from V and 2 bases from J, with 10 bases between. CDR1 SGHTA and CDR2 FQGNSA come from the germline V gene. The CDR3 is made up of 15 amino acids. DNA of the CDR3: TGTGCCAGCAGCTTAGCACGCGGGTTAAACACTGAAGCTTTCTTT. This translates into CASSLARGLNTEAFF.

This clone has only a few counts. This chain joins TRBV14 and TRBJ2-5; D gene uncertain. Germline CDR1 SGHDN, CDR2 FVKESK. This CDR3 comprises 15 residues. Trimming removed 0 bases at V and 6 bases at J, with 14 bases between. CDR3 DNA sequence: TGTGCCAGCAGCCAAGATTTAGGAGTCCGGAAGACCCAGTACTTC. Protein sequence: CASSQDLGVRKTQYF. Variable domain in full (rest from reference TRBV14 and TRBJ2-5): EAGVTQFPSHSVIEKGQTVTLRCDPISGHDNLYWYRRVMGKEIKFLLHFVKESKQDESGMPNNRFLAERTGGTYSTLKVQPAELEDSGVYFCASSQDLGVRKTQYFGPGTRLLVL.

This chain uses TRBV10-3 with TRBJ1-1; tentatively, D is TRBD1 (6 bases). The V gene lost 0 bases and the J gene lost 2 bases, with 16 bases spanning the gap. CDR1 is ENHRY, CDR2 SYGVKD, per germline. The CDR3 has 17 residues. The CDR3 region is CAISESWRGGRNTEAFF. The CDR3 coding sequence is TGTGCCATCAGTGAGTCATGGAGGGGGGGGCGCAACACTGAAGCTTTCTTT.

V usage is TRBV6-5 and J usage is TRBJ2-7; 8 bases match TRBD1. The V and J ends lost 6 bases and 5 bases, in that order; junction bases with no gene match: 3. The CDR3 loop spans 12 amino acids. Germline V lookup: CDR1 MNHEY, CDR2 SVGAGI. This CDR3 reads CASSPGGHEQYV. The CDR3 coding sequence is TGTGCCAGCAGCCCAGGGGGCCACGAGCAGTACGTC.